Following are 29 T cell receptor beta chains from one sample sequenced in a study of cytomegalovirus exposure and HLA in healthy donors. The PCR ran on 60 Vbeta and 13 Jbeta primers. Sequenced by immunoSEQ multiplex PCR; TCRdb stores in-frame clones only, minus some. The sample contains about 77,000 clones, more than 60% of which appear only once. The sequencing sample was made of PBMCs. The receptors were sampled from a man in his forties in good health and CMV-seronegative.

The rearrangement uses TRBV15 and TRBJ2-7; 9 bases are shared with TRBD1. Germline CDR1 reads LNHNV; CDR2 reads YYDKDF (reference sequence). The CDR3 consists of 12 residues. After removal of 10 bases from V and 4 bases from J, the junction contained 5 bases not matched to a gene. CDR3 nucleotide sequence: TGTGCCAGCGGGACAGGGCTATACGAGCAGTACTTC. Residues: CASGTGLYEQYF. Combining the CDR3 with reference TRBV15 and TRBJ2-7 gives the whole variable domain DAMVIQNPRYQVTQFGKPVTLSCSQTLNHNVMYWYQQKSSQAPKLLFHYYDKDFNNEADTPDNFQSRRPNTSFCFLDIRSPGLGDTAMYLCASGTGLYEQYFGPGTRLTVT.

The chain joins TRBV28 to TRBJ2-5; TRBD2 matches 8 bases. Trimming at V came to 6 bases and at J to 4 bases, leaving 7 bases not matched to a gene. Looked up from germline, CDR1 is MDHEN and CDR2 is SYDVKM. The CDR3 is made up of 14 amino acids. The CDR3, as DNA: TGTGCCAGCAGCGGCGGGGGGCGTAGAGAGACCCAGTACTTC. Its translation is CASSGGGRRETQYF.

This chain uses TRBV11-2 with TRBJ2-7; the D gene is possibly TRBD1 (6 bases). V was clipped by 2 bases and J by 7 bases, with 9 bases between them. This CDR3 region has 12 residues. The germline V gene has CDR1 SGHAT and CDR2 FQNNGV. This CDR3 reads CASSLPRGEQYF. CDR3 nucleotides: TGTGCCAGCAGCTTACCTAGGGGGGAGCAGTACTTC.

The chain recombines TRBV5-1 with TRBJ2-1; 10 positions agree with TRBD2. CDR3 length equals 18 residues. V was clipped by 5 bases and J by 1 base; unmatched bases: 12. Germline V gene data show CDR1 as SGHRS and CDR2 as YFSETQ. The CDR3 coding sequence is TGCGCCAGCAGTTCAAAGCACTTAGCGGGAGGATCCTACAATGAGCAGTTCTTC. This translates into CASSSKHLAGGSYNEQFF.

The chain employs TRBV28 and TRBJ1-5; a weak D match, TRBD1 (5 bases). The CDR3 runs 14 residues. V gave up 3 bases and J gave up 6 bases, with 12 bases separating them. Germline CDR1 MDHEN, CDR2 SYDVKM. The CDR3 sequence is CASSLGQTVQPQHF. The CDR3 DNA is TGTGCCAGCAGTTTGGGGCAAACTGTTCAGCCCCAGCATTTT.

With respect to this clone: An end of the junction does not agree with germline; a read error may underlie this. This chain joins TRBV6-1 and TRBJ1-5; tentative D call: TRBD1 (5 bases). Germline V gene data show CDR1 as MNHNS and CDR2 as SASEGT. The CDR3 has 18 amino acids. The CDR3 region has the DNA TGTGCCAGCAGTGAAGCGCTTCGAGGACAAGGTAGCAAGCAGCCCCAGCATTTT. It yields the protein CASSEALRGQGSKQPQHF.

As regards this clone: One junction end does not reproduce the germline sequence, and a read error may be involved. This chain uses TRBV5-1 with TRBJ2-6; TRBD1 might be the D (5 bases). This CDR3 region has 16 residues. Per the germline V gene, CDR1 is SGHRS and CDR2 is YFSETQ. CDR3 in DNA: TGCGCCAGCAGCTTGGGCCCGGGCTCTGGGGCCAACGGCCTGACTTTC. This gives the protein CASSLGPGSGANGLTF.

This clone was seen just once. The chain recombines TRBV19 with TRBJ2-6; no definite D call. V was trimmed by 6 bases and J by 1 base, leaving 10 bases between them. The CDR3 has 15 residues. Per germline, CDR1 LNHDA and CDR2 SQIVND (reference sequence). The CDR3 region has the DNA TGTGCCAGTAGCTCACCCAGATCTGGGGCCAACGTCCTGACTTTC. Its translation is CASSSPRSGANVLTF.

The rearrangement joins TRBV2 to TRBJ2-3, with 8 bases that match TRBD2. Germline V lookup: CDR1 SNHLY, CDR2 FYNNEI. There are 14 residues in the CDR3. The junction had 3 bases not matched to a gene; V was cut back by 5 bases and J by 2 bases. CDR3 in amino acids: CASSSSGYTDTQYF. The CDR3 nucleotides read TGTGCCAGCAGTTCTAGCGGGTACACAGATACGCAGTATTTT.

The chain is built from TRBV6-6 and TRBJ1-6, with D possibly matching TRBD1 (6 bases). The ends were cut back, 2 bases at V and 6 bases at J, with 14 bases in the middle. The CDR3 covers 16 residues. CDR1 and CDR2 from the germline V gene are MNHNY and SVGAGI (reference sequence). The CDR3 here is CASSYGQLTVNSPLHF. CDR3 nucleotides: TGTGCCAGCAGTTACGGACAGTTGACGGTTAATTCACCCCTCCACTTT.

The chain has TRBV29-1 and TRBJ2-7; no reliable D call. Trimming stripped 6 bases from V and 4 bases from J, with 13 bases between. The germline V gene has CDR1 SQVTM and CDR2 ANQGSEA. This CDR3 has 12 residues. The CDR3 bases are TGCAGCGTGGCGAGCCCCGGGTACGAGCAGTACTTC. Protein product: CSVASPGYEQYF.

This rearrangement joins TRBV6-5 to TRBJ1-1, with D unresolved. V was trimmed by 4 bases and J by 4 bases, leaving 10 bases between them. CDR1 is MNHEY, CDR2 SVGAGI, per germline. The CDR3 covers 13 residues. The CDR3 nucleotides are TGTGCCAGCAGTTTGGAGGGTGCCACTGAAGCTTTCTTT. Translation: CASSLEGATEAFF.

The rearrangement joins TRBV19 to TRBJ1-5, with TRBD1 as a possible D gene (5 bases). Per germline, CDR1 LNHDA and CDR2 SQIVND (reference sequence). V was shortened by 4 bases and J by 1 base, with 14 bases between the two germline ends. This CDR3 spans 16 amino acids. CDR3 DNA sequence: TGTGCCAGTAGTAGTTCCCGCGGGGGGAGCAATCAGCCCCAGCATTTT. It yields the protein CASSSSRGGSNQPQHF. Looking up the rest from reference TRBV19 and TRBJ1-5 gives the full variable domain: DGGITQSPKYLFRKEGQNVTLSCEQNLNHDAMYWYRQDPGQGLRLIYYSQIVNDFQKGDIAEGYSVSREKKESFPLTVTSAQKNPTAFYLCASSSSRGGSNQPQHFGDGTRLSIL.

V gene TRBV6-1 combines with J gene TRBJ1-5; possible D gene TRBD1, 5 bases. Looked up from germline, CDR1 is MNHNS and CDR2 is SASEGT. The germline V and J ends were trimmed by 7 bases and 4 bases, with 17 bases remaining between them. This CDR3 spans 15 amino acids. The CDR3 loop reads CASKLRGWGNQPQHF. In nucleotides, the CDR3 is TGTGCCAGCAAGCTCCGGGGGTGGGGGAATCAGCCCCAGCATTTT.

The J gene is TRBJ2-7, the V gene TRBV5-1, with 7 bases that match TRBD2. V lost 0 bases, J lost 3 bases, and 3 bases stayed unmatched. The CDR3 is 14 amino acids. Germline V gene sequence: CDR1 SGHRS, CDR2 YFSETQ. CDR3 sequence: CASSLGGGLYEQYF. CDR3 coding DNA: TGCGCCAGCAGCTTGGGGGGGGGTCTCTACGAGCAGTACTTC.

This clone was observed a handful of times. The V call is TRBV18, the J call TRBJ2-2; 7 nucleotides line up with TRBD2. Per germline, CDR1 KGHSH and CDR2 LQKENI. V trimming: 2 bases; J trimming: 0 bases; junction bases outside the gene matches: 3. The CDR3 runs 16 residues. CDR3 DNA sequence: TGTGCCAGCTCACCATCGGGACTATCGAACACCGGGGAGCTGTTTTTT. This codes for CASSPSGLSNTGELFF.

As regards this clone: The junction departs from the called germline gene at one end, perhaps through a read error. The sample holds other DNA sequences that translate to the same CDR3. The chain uses TRBV5-4 and TRBJ1-5; D may be TRBD1 (6 bases). Germline V gene data show CDR1 as SGHNT and CDR2 as YYREEE (reference sequence). This CDR3 spans 15 amino acids. CDR3 sequence: CASSVFGRDNQPQHF. The CDR3 nucleotides are TGTGCCAGCAGCGTGTTTGGGAGGGACAATCAGCCTCAGCATTTT.

A few counts support this clone. This rearrangement joins TRBV18 to TRBJ2-5, with a tentative D call TRBD2 (5 bases). Between the trimmed V and J ends, which lost 4 bases and 0 bases, there was a span of 12 bases. This CDR3 has 15 residues. Germline CDR1 reads KGHSH; CDR2 reads LQKENI. This chain's CDR3 is CASSHQRTNQETQYF. In nucleotides, the CDR3 is TGTGCCAGCTCACATCAGCGGACCAACCAAGAGACCCAGTACTTC.

This clone was found a few times. J is TRBJ1-1 and V is TRBV7-9; no definite D call. Deletions cut 3 bases from V and 5 bases from J, with 13 bases between. Germline assignment: CDR1 SEHNR and CDR2 FQNEAQ (reference sequence). This CDR3 has 14 amino acids. CDR3 sequence: CASSFEGIGTEAFF. CDR3 DNA: TGTGCCAGCAGCTTCGAGGGTATTGGGACTGAAGCTTTCTTT.

The gene calls are TRBV7-3 and TRBJ2-2; 7 positions match TRBD1. Germline lookup yields CDR1 SGHTA and CDR2 FQGTGA. CDR3 length: 14 residues. V dropped 5 bases and J dropped 6; count of bases not matched to a gene: 6. The CDR3 DNA reads as TGTGCCAGCAGCCTGCAGGGGGTCCCCGGGGAGCTGTTTTTT. Encoded protein: CASSLQGVPGELFF.

The gene calls are TRBV14 and TRBJ2-7; perhaps TRBD1 as D (7 bases). The germline V gene encodes CDR1 SGHDN and CDR2 FVKESK. This CDR3 is 15 amino acids long. Trimming took off 0 bases at V and 7 bases at J, with 16 bases between the two ends. The CDR3 DNA follows: TGTGCCAGCAGCCAAGAGACAGGGAGGTATTGGGAGCAGTACTTC. As protein: CASSQETGRYWEQYF.

The chain employs TRBV5-1 and TRBJ2-5, with 8 bases aligning to TRBD2. CDR1 is SGHRS and CDR2 is YFSETQ in the germline V gene. Trimming took 4 bases from V and 4 from J; bases not matched to a gene: 9. The CDR3 spans 15 residues. This CDR3 is CASSINSGEGETQYF. The CDR3 DNA reads as TGCGCCAGCAGCATTAATAGCGGGGAGGGAGAGACCCAGTACTTC.

The rearrangement joins TRBV6-1 to TRBJ1-1; 7 nucleotides match TRBD1. Germline-derived CDR1 and CDR2 are MNHNS and SASEGT. The CDR3 covers 14 residues. Trimming cost V 6 bases and J 1 base; bases outside gene matches: 5. The CDR3 nucleotides are TGTGCCAGCAGGACAGGGATGGGGAACACTGAAGCTTTCTTT. Its translation: CASRTGMGNTEAFF.

The chain couples TRBV5-5 to TRBJ2-5, with TRBD2 matching 11 bases. The CDR3 has 17 residues. J lost 5 bases, V lost 1 base, and 10 bases had no gene match. The germline V gene has CDR1 SGHKS and CDR2 YYEKEE (reference sequence). DNA of the CDR3: TGTGCCAGCAGCTTGTTCACTAGCGGGAGTGCGCAGGAGACCCAGTACTTC. This sequence encodes CASSLFTSGSAQETQYF.

The chain employs TRBV11-2 and TRBJ2-7, with TRBD2 matching 10 bases. CDR1 SGHAT and CDR2 FQNNGV come from the germline V gene. V lost 2 bases, J lost 4 bases, and 5 bases stayed unmatched. The CDR3 has 15 amino acids. The CDR3 sequence: CASSLSSGRQYEQYF. Here the CDR3 DNA reads TGTGCCAGCAGCTTATCTAGCGGGAGACAGTACGAGCAGTACTTC.

The gene calls are TRBV7-2 and TRBJ1-3; D uncertain. V was trimmed by 5 bases and J by 2 bases, leaving 13 bases between them. The germline gives CDR1 SGHTA, CDR2 FQGNSA. The CDR3 covers 15 residues. DNA of the CDR3: TGTGCCAGCAGCACAACAGCAGTGCCTGGAAACACCATATATTTT. Its protein is CASSTTAVPGNTIYF.

The gene calls are TRBV4-2 and TRBJ1-2; a weak D match, TRBD1 (6 bases). V lost 4 bases and J 5 bases, leaving 14 bases between the germline ends. Germline values: CDR1 LGHNA, CDR2 YNFKEQ. This CDR3 has 14 amino acids. The CDR3 region has the DNA TGTGCCAGCAGCCCTGGGACAATGGGATATGGCTACACCTTC. Amino acid sequence: CASSPGTMGYGYTF.

This chain links TRBV29-1 with TRBJ2-7; tentative D call: TRBD2 (6 bases). The V gene lost 4 bases and the J gene lost 2 bases, with 12 bases spanning the gap. CDR3 length equals 13 residues. Germline assignment: CDR1 SQVTM and CDR2 ANQGSEA. CDR3 coding DNA: TGCAGCGTTGTCGGGAGTTGGGCCTACGAGCAGTACTTC. Amino acids: CSVVGSWAYEQYF.

The table lists this clone with a count of one. This chain joins TRBV7-8 and TRBJ1-4; 7 nucleotides align to TRBD1. V gave up 1 base and J gave up 7 bases; unmatched junction bases: 9. CDR1 is SGHVS, CDR2 FQNEAQ, per germline. This CDR3 has 16 amino acids. This chain's CDR3 is CASSLGQGPGGEKLFF. The CDR3 bases are TGTGCCAGCAGCTTAGGACAGGGCCCCGGAGGTGAAAAACTGTTTTTT.